This entry describes one T cell receptor beta chain. As yet, its antigen is unknown. The CDR3 runs 14 residues. The V gene lost 3 bases and the J gene lost 3 bases, with 8 bases spanning the gap. From germline, CDR1 is MNHEY and CDR2 SVGAGI. Subsequent to less than 13 days of culture, CD4+ T cells were isolated. Vaccine administered to participants consisted of two doses of either BNT162b2 or mRNA-1273. Nucleocapsid antibody tests were negative, and the vaccine recipients had no prior SARS-CoV-2 infection. The source of the sample is a study of vaccination effects on CD4 cells after COVID-19. The overall study: The median interval between the second dose and post-vaccine sampling was 72 days. Study observations and caveats: Marked clonal contraction was seen in infection- and vaccine-induced clones late after vaccination.

Assay: immunoSEQ multiplex PCR; the TCRdb copy retains only in-frame clones and omits some. The sample consists of about 40,000 clones, approximately 70% of them appearing once. This sequence originates from a human donor who received a COVID-19 vaccine. V is TRBV6-5 and J is TRBJ1-4; D unresolved. Sequencing was performed on CD4+ T cells from PBMCs cultured without peptide, taken after COVID-19 vaccination. This CDR3 is CASSYSGPNEKLFF. CDR3 DNA sequence: TGTGCCAGCAGTTATTCAGGACCTAATGAAAAACTGTTTTTT.